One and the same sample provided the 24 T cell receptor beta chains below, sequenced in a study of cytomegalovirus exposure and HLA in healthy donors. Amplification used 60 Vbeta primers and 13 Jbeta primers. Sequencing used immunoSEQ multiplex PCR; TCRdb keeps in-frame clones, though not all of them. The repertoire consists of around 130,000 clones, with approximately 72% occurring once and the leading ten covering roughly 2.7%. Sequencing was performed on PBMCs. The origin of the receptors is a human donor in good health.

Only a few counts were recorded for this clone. The CDR3: CAISEVAAHGDYGYTF. For the CDR3, the DNA is TGTGCCATCAGTGAGGTAGCAGCTCACGGGGATTATGGCTACACCTTC. The J gene is TRBJ1-2, the V gene TRBV10-3; D gene unclear. V lost 2 bases and J lost 5, with 18 bases in between. In germline, CDR1 is ENHRY, CDR2 SYGVKD. The CDR3 spans 16 residues.

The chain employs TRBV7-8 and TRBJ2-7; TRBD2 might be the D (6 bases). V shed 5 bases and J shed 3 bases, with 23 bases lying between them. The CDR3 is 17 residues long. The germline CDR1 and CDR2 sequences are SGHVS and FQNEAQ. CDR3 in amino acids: CASSHTREWEAVYEQYF. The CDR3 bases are TGTGCCAGCAGCCACACTAGGGAGTGGGAGGCGGTCTACGAGCAGTACTTC.

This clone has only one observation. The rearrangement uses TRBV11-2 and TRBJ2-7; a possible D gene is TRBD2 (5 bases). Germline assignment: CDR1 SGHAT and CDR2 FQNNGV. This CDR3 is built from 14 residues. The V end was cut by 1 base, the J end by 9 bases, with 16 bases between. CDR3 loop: CASSLATPGSWQYF. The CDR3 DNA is TGTGCCAGCAGCTTAGCCACCCCGGGGTCGTGGCAGTACTTC. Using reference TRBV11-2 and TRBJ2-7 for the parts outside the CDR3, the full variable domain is EAGVAQSPRYKIIEKRQSVAFWCNPISGHATLYWYQQILGQGPKLLIQFQNNGVVDDSQLPKDRFSAERLKGVDSTLKIQPAKLEDSAVYLCASSLATPGSWQYFGPGTRLTVT.

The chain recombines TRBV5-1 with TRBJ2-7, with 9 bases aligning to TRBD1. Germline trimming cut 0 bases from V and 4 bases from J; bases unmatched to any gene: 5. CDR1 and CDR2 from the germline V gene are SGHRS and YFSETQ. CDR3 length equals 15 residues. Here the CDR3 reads CASSLVGQGRYEQYF. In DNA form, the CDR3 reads TGCGCCAGCAGCTTGGTGGGACAGGGAAGGTACGAGCAGTACTTC.

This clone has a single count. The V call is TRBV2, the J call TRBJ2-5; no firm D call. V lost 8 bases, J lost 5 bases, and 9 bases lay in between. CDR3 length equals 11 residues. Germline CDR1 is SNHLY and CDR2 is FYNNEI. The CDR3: CASCSWETQYF. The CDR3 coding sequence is TGTGCCAGCTGTAGCTGGGAGACCCAGTACTTC.

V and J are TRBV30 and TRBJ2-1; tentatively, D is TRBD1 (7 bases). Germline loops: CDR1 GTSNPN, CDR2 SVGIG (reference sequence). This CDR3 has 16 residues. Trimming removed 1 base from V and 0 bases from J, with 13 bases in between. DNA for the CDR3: TGTGCCTGGAGTGGTTCAGGGGGAGGCTCCTACAATGAGCAGTTCTTC. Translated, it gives CAWSGSGGGSYNEQFF.

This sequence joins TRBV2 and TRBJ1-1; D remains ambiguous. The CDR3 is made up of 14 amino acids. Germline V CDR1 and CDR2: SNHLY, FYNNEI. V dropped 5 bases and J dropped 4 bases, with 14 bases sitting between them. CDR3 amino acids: CASSTNRVGTEAFF. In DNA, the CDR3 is TGTGCCAGCAGTACGAATCGGGTTGGCACTGAAGCTTTCTTT.

Here the CDR3 reads CASRTQGAREKLFF. The CDR3 region has the DNA TGTGCCAGCAGAACTCAGGGGGCTAGGGAAAAACTGTTTTTT. The rearrangement links TRBV11-2 to TRBJ1-4, with TRBD1 matching 8 bases. J lost 8 bases, V lost 6 bases, and 8 bases had no gene match. The CDR3 is 14 amino acids. Looked up from germline, CDR1 is SGHAT and CDR2 is FQNNGV.

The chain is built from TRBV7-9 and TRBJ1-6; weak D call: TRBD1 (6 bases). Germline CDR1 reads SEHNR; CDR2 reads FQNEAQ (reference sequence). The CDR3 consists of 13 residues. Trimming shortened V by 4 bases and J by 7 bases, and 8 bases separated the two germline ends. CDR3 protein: CASSWQGNSPLHF. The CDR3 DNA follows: TGTGCCAGCAGCTGGCAGGGGAATTCACCCCTCCACTTT.

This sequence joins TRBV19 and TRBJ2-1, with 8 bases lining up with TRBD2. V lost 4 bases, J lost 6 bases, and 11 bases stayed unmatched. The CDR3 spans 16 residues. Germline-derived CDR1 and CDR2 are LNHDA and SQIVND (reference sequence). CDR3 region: CASSTLLAGGPNEQFF. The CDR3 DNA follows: TGTGCCAGTAGTACCTTGCTCGCGGGGGGCCCCAATGAGCAGTTCTTC. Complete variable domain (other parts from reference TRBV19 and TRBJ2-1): DGGITQSPKYLFRKEGQNVTLSCEQNLNHDAMYWYRQDPGQGLRLIYYSQIVNDFQKGDIAEGYSVSREKKESFPLTVTSAQKNPTAFYLCASSTLLAGGPNEQFFGPGTRLTVL.

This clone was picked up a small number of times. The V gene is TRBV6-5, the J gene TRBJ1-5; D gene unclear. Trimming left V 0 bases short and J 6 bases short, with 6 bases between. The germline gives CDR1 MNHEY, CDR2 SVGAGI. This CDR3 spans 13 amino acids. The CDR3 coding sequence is TGTGCCAGCAGTTACTCTTACAGTCAGCCCCAGCATTTT. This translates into CASSYSYSQPQHF.

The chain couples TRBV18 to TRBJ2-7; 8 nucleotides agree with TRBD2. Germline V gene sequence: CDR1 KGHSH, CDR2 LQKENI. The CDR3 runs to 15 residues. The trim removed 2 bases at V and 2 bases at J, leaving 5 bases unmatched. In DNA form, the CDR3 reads TGTGCCAGCTCACCAGAAATAGCGGGACCCTACGAGCAGTACTTC. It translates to CASSPEIAGPYEQYF.

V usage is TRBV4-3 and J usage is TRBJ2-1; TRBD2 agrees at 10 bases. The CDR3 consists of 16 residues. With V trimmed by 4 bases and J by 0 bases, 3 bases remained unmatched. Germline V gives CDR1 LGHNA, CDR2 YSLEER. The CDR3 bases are TGCGCCAGCAGCCCCGGGACTAGCGTCTCCTACAATGAGCAGTTCTTC. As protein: CASSPGTSVSYNEQFF.

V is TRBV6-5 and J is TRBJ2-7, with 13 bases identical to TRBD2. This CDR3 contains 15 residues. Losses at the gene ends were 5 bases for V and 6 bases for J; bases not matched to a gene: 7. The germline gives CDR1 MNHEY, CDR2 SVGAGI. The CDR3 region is CASSPGLAGVREQYF. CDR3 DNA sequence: TGTGCCAGCAGTCCCGGACTAGCGGGAGTACGCGAGCAGTACTTC.

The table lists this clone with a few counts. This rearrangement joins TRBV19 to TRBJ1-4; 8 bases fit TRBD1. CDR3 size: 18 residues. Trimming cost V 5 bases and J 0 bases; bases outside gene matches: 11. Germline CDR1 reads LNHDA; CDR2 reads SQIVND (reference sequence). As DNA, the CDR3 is TGTGCCAGTAGTCCCGGGGGGACAGGCCGCGCAACTAATGAAAAACTGTTTTTT. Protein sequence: CASSPGGTGRATNEKLFF.

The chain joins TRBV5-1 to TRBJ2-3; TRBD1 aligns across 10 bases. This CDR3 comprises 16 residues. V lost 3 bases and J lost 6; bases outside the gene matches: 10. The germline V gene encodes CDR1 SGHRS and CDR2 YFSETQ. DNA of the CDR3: TGCGCCAGCAGCTCGGGGACAGGGGACTTGAGGGATACGCAGTATTTT. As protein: CASSSGTGDLRDTQYF.

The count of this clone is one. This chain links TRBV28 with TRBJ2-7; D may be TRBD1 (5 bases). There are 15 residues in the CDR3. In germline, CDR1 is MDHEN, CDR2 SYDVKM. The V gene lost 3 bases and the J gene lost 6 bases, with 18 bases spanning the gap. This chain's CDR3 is CASSLTQVAVFEQYF. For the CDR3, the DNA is TGTGCCAGCAGTTTGACACAGGTGGCGGTTTTCGAGCAGTACTTC.

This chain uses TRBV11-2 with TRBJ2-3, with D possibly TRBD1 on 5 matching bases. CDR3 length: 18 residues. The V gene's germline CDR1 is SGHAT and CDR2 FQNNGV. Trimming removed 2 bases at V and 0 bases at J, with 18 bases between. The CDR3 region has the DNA TGTGCCAGCAGCTTACTACCCAGGGCGGCTCTCAGCACAGATACGCAGTATTTT. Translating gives CASSLLPRAALSTDTQYF.

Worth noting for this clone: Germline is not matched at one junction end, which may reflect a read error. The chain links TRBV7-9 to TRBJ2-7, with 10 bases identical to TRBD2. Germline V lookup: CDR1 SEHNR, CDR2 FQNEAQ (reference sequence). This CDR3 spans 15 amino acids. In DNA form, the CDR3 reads TGTTCCAGCAGCCCCGGACTAGCGGTCTCCTACGAGCAGTACTTC. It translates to CSSSPGLAVSYEQYF.

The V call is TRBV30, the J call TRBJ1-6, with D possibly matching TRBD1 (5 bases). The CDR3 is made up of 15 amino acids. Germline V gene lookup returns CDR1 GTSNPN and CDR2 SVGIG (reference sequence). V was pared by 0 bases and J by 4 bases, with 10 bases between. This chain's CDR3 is CAWSVPGLYNSPLHF. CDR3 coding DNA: TGTGCCTGGAGTGTACCGGGACTATATAATTCACCCCTCCACTTT.

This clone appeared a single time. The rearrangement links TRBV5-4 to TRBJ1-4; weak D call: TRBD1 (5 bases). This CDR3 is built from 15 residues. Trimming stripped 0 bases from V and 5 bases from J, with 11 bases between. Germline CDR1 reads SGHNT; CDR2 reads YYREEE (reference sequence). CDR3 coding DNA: TGTGCCAGCAGCTTGGTGCGGGGGTCCAATGAAAAACTGTTTTTT. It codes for CASSLVRGSNEKLFF.

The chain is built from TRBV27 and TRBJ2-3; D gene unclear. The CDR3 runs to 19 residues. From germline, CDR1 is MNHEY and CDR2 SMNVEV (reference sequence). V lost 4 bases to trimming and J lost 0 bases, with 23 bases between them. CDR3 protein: CASSSLTVSLRSSTDTQYF. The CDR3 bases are TGTGCCAGCAGTTCACTTACAGTGTCACTTCGATCTAGCACAGATACGCAGTATTTT.

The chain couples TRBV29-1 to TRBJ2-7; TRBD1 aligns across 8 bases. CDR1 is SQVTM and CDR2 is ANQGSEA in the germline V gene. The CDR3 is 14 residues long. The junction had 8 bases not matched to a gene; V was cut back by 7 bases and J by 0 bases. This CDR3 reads CSARSGGASYEQYF. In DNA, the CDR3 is TGCAGCGCCCGCTCAGGGGGCGCCTCCTACGAGCAGTACTTC.

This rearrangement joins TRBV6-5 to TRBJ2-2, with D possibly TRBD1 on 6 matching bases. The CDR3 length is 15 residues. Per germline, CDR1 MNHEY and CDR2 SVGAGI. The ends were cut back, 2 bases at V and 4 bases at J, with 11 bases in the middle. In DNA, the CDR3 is TGTGCCAGCAGTTACGGGGGCCGGGGCACCGGGGAGCTGTTTTTT. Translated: CASSYGGRGTGELFF.